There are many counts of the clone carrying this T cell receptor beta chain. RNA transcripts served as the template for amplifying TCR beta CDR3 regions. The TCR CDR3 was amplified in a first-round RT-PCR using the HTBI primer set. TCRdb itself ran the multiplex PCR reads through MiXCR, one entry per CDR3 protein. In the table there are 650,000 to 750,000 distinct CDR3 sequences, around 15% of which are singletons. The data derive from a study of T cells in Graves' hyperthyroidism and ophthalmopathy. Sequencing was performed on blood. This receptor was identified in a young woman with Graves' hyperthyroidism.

CDR3 amino acids: CASSPDRYTEAFF. The CDR3 DNA reads TGTGCCAGCTCACCTGACAGATACACTGAAGCTTTCTTT. V and J are TRBV18 and TRBJ1-1, with D possibly matching TRBD1 (5 bases). The CDR3 is 13 amino acids. Germline V gene data show CDR1 as KGHSH and CDR2 as LQKENI. Trimming cost V 3 bases and J 3 bases, with 8 bases left between them.